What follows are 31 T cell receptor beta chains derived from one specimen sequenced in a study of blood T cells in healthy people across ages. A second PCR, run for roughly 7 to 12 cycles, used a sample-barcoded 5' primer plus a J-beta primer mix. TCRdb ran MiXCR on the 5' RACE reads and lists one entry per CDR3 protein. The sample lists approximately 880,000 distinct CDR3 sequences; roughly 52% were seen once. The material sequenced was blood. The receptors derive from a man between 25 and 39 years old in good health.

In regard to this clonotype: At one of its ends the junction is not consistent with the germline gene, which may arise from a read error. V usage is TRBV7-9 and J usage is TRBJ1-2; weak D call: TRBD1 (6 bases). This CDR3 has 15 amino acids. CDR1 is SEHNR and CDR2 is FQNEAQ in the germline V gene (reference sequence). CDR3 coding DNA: TGTGTCAGCAGACCCAAGGACAGATTCAACTATGGCTACACCTTC. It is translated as CVSRPKDRFNYGYTF. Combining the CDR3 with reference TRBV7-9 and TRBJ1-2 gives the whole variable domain DTGVSQNPRHKITKRGQNVTFRCDPISEHNRLYWYRQTLGQGPEFLTYFQNEAQLEKSRLLSDRFSAERPKGSFSTLEIQRTEQGDSAMYLCVSRPKDRFNYGYTFGSGTRLTVV.

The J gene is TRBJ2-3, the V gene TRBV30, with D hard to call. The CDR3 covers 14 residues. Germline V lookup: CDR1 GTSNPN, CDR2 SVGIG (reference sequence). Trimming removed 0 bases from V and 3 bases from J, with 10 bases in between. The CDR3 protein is CAWSVDWNTDTQYF. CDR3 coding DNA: TGTGCCTGGAGTGTAGACTGGAATACAGATACGCAGTATTTT.

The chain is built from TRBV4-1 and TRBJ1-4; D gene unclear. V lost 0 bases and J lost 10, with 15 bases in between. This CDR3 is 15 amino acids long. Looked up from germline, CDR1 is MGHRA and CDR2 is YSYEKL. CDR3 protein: CASSQDALAYRKLFF. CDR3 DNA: TGCGCCAGCAGCCAAGATGCTTTGGCCTATCGAAAACTGTTTTTT.

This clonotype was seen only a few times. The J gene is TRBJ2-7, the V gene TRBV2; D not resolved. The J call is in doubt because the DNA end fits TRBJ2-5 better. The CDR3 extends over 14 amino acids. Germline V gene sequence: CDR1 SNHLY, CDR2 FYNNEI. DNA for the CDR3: TGTGCCAGCAGTGAAATGGGGATCGGGGAGACCCAGTACTTC. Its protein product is CASSEMGIGETQYF.

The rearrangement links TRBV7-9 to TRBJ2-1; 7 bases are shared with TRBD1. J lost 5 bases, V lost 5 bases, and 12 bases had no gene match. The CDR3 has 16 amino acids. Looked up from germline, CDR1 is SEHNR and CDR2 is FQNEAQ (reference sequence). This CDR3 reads CASSADEGASHNEQFF. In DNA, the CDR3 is TGTGCCAGCAGCGCTGACGAGGGGGCGTCTCACAATGAGCAGTTCTTC.

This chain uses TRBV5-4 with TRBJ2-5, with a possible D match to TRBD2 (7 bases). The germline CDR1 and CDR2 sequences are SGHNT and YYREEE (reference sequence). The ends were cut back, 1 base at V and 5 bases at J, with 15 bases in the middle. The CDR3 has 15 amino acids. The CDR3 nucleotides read TGTGCCAGCAGCTTGTACGGGGGGCGTCAGGAGACCCAGTACTTC. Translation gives CASSLYGGRQETQYF.

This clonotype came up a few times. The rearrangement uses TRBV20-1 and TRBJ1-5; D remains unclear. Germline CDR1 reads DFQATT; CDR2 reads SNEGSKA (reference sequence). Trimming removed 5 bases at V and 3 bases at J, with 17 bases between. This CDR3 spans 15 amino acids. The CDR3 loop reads CSAGRLVSDNQPQHF. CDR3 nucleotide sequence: TGCAGTGCTGGCAGACTGGTATCGGACAATCAGCCCCAGCATTTT.

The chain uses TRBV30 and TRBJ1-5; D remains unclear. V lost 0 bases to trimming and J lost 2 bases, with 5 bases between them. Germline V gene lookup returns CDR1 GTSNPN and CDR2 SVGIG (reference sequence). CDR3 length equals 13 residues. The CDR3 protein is CAWSVFGNQPQHF. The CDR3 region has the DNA TGTGCCTGGAGTGTATTCGGCAATCAGCCCCAGCATTTT.

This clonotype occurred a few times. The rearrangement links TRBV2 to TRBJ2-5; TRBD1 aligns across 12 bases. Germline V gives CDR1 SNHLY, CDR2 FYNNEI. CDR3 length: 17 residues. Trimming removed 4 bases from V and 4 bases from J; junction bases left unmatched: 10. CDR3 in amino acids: CASSVGTGGVRGETQYF. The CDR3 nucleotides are TGTGCCAGCAGTGTTGGGACAGGGGGCGTCAGGGGAGAGACCCAGTACTTC. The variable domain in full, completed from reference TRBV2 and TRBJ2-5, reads EPEVTQTPSHQVTQMGQEVILRCVPISNHLYFYWYRQILGQKVEFLVSFYNNEISEKSEIFDDQFSVERPDGSNFTLKIRSTKLEDSAMYFCASSVGTGGVRGETQYFGPGTRLLVL.

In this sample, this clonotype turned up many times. The CDR3 DNA reads as TGTGCCAGCAGCCAAAGGTATAGAGTTTACGAGCAGTACTTC. Its protein is CASSQRYRVYEQYF. The rearrangement joins TRBV3-1 to TRBJ2-7; the D is unclear. Trimming left V 2 bases short and J 4 bases short, with 12 bases between. The CDR3 has 14 amino acids. Germline V gene sequence: CDR1 LGHDT, CDR2 YNNKEL (reference sequence).

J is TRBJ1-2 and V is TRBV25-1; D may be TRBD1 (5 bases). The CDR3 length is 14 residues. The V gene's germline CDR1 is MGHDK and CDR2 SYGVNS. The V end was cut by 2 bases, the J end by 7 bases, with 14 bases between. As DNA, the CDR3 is TGTGCCAGCAGTGAAGGAGGGACGGTCGGTGGCTACACCTTC. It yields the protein CASSEGGTVGGYTF.

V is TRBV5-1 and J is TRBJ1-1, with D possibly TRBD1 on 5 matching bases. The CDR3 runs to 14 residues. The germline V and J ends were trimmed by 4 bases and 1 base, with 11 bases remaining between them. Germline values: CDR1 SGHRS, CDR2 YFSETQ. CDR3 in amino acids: CASSPVDRNTEAFF. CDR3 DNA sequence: TGCGCCAGCAGCCCAGTCGACAGGAACACTGAAGCTTTCTTT.

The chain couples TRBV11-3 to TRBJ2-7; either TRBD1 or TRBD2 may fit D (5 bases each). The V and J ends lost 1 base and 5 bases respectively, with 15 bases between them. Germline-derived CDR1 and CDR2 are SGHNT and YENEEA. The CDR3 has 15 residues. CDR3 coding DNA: TGTGCCAGCAGCTTAGGGACGTGGGACGGGGACGAGCAGTACTTC. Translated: CASSLGTWDGDEQYF.

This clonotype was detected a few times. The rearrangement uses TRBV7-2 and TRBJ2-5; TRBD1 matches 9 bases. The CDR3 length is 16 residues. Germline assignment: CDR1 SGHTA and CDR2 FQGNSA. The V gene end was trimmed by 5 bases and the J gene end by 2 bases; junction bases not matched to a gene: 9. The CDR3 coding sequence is TGTGCCAGCAGCCCTCGACAGGGGGGGTGGCAAGAGACCCAGTACTTC. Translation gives CASSPRQGGWQETQYF.

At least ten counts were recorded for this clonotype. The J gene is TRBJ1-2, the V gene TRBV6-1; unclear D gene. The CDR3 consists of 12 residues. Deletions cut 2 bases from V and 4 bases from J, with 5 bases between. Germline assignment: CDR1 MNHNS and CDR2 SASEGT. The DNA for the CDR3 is TGTGCCAGCAGTGAATCGGGCTATGGCTACACCTTC. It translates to CASSESGYGYTF.

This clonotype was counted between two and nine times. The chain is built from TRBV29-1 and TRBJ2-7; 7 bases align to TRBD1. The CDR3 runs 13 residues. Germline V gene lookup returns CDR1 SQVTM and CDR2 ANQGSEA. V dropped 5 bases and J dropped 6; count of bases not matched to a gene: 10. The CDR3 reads CSVLTGMDPEQYF. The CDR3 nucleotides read TGCAGCGTTCTGACAGGGATGGACCCCGAGCAGTACTTC.

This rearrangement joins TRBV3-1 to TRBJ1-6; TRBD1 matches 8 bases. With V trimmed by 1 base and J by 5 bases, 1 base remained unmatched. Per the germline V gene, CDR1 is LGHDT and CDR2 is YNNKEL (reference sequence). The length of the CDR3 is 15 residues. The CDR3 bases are TGTGCCAGCAGCCAAGGACAGGGGAATAATTCACCCCTCCACTTT. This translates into CASSQGQGNNSPLHF.

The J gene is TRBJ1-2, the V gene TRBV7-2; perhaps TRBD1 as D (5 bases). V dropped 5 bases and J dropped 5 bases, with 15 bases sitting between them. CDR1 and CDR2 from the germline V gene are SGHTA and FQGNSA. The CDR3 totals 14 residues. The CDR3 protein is CASSPPRQLYGYTF. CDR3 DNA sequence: TGTGCCAGCAGCCCTCCTCGACAGTTATATGGCTACACCTTC.

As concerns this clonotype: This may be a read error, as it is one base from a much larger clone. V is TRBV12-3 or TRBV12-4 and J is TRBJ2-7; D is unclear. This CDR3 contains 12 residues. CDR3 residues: CANSLLAYEQYF. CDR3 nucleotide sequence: TGTGCCAACAGTTTATTGGCCTACGAGCAGTACTTC.

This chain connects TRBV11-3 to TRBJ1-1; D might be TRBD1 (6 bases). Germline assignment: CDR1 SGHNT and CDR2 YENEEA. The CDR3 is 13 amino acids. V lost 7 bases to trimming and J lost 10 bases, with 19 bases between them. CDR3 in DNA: TGTGCCAGCACCCCGGGCGGGGGGCTCGTAGCTTTCTTT. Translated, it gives CASTPGGGLVAFF. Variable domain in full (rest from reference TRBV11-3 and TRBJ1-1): EAGVVQSPRYKIIEKKQPVAFWCNPISGHNTLYWYLQNLGQGPELLIRYENEEAVDDSQLPKDRFSAERLKGVDSTLKIQPAELGDSAVYLCASTPGGGLVAFFGQGTRLTVV.

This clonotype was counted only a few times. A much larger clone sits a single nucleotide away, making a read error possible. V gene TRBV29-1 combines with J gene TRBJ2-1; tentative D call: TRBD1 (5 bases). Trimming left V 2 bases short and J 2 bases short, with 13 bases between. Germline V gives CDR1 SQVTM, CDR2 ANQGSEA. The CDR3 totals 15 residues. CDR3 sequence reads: CSVELGDSAYNEQFF. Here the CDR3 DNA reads TGCAGCGTTGAATTAGGGGATTCTGCCTACAATGAGCAGTTCTTC.

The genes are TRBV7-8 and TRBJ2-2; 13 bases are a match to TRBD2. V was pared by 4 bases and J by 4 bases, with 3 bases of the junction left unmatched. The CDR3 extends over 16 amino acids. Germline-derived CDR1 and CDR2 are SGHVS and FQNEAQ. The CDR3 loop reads CASSWGLAGRTGELFF. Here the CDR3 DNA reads TGTGCCAGCAGCTGGGGACTAGCGGGGCGCACCGGGGAGCTGTTTTTT.

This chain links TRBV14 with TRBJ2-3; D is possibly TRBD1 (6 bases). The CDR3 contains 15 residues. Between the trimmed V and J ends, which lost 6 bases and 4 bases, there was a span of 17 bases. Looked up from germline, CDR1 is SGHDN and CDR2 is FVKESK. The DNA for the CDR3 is TGTGCCAGCAGGTCTGCAGGGGTTGGGGCAGATACGCAGTATTTT. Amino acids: CASRSAGVGADTQYF.

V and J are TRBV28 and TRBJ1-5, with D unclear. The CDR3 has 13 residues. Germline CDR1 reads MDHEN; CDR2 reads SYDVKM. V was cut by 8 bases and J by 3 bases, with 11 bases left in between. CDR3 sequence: CASQAGSNQPQHF. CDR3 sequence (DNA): TGTGCCAGCCAGGCCGGATCCAATCAGCCCCAGCATTTT.

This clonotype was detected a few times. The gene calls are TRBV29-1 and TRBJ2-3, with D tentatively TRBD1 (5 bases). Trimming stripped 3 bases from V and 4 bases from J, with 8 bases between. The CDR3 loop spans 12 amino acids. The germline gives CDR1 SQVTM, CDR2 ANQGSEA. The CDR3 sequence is CSVDLTADTQYF. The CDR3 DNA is TGCAGCGTTGATCTGACAGCAGATACGCAGTATTTT.

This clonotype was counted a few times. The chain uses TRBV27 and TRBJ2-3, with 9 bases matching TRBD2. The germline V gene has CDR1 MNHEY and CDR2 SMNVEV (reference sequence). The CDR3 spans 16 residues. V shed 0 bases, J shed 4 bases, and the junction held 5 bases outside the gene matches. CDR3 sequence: CASSLSAGGPPDTQYF. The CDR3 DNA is TGTGCCAGCAGTTTATCAGCGGGGGGACCTCCAGATACGCAGTATTTT.

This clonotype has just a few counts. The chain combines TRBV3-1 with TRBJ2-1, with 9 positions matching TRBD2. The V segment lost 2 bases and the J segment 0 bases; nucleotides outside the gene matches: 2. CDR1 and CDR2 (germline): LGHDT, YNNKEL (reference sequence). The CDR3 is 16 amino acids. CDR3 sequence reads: CASSQISGGSYNEQFF. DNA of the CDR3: TGTGCCAGCAGCCAAATTAGCGGGGGCTCCTACAATGAGCAGTTCTTC.

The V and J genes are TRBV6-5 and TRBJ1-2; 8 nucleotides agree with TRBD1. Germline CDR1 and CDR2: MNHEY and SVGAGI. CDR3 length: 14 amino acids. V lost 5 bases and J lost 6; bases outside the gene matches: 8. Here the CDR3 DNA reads TGTGCCAGCAGTATGGCAGGGGGCGACGATGGCTACACCTTC. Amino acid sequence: CASSMAGGDDGYTF.

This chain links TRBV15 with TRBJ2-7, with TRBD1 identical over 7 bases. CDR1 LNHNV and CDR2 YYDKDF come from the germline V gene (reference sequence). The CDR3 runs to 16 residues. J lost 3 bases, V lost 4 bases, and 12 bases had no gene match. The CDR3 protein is CATSTSTGTEFYEQYF. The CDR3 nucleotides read TGTGCCACCAGCACTTCGACAGGGACAGAGTTCTACGAGCAGTACTTC.

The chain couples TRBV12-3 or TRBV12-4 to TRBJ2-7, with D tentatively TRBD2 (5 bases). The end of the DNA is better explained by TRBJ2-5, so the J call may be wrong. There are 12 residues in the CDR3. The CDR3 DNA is TGTGCCAGGACCCTAGAGGGAGAGACCCAGTACTTC. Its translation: CARTLEGETQYF.

In nucleotides, the CDR3 is TGTGCCACCAGCAGAGATCCCGAGGGATTAGGTGAGCAGTTCTTC. This encodes CATSRDPEGLGEQFF. This chain joins TRBV15 and TRBJ2-1; weak D call: TRBD2 (5 bases). The ends were cut back, 0 bases at V and 9 bases at J, with 15 bases in the middle. Germline assignment: CDR1 LNHNV and CDR2 YYDKDF (reference sequence). This CDR3 region has 15 residues.